The present entry profiles one T cell receptor beta chain with its context. CDR3 length: 16 residues. Germline loops: CDR1 SGHTA, CDR2 FQGNSA. Skipping T cell sorting, the study isolated total RNA directly from whole blood. The template-switching step introduced UMIs that carried a 6-nucleotide sample barcode. Two nested PCRs, run for roughly 16 and 10 cycles, were applied to TCRalpha and TCRbeta cDNA. TCRdb re-called the 5' RACE reads and shows each CDR3 protein once, DNA omitted. The sample shows some 100,000 distinct CDR3 sequences, and around an eighth sits with its ten largest clones. This sample is part of a study of monozygotic twins with inflammatory bowel disease.

V is TRBV7-2 and J is TRBJ2-2; TCRdb designates TRBD1, a call that cannot be tested without DNA. The TCR sequence derives from a human donor with ulcerative colitis or Crohn's disease, or a healthy co-twin of an affected twin (not recorded which). Sequencing used blood. This CDR3 is CASSRQVDANTGELFF.